The clone carrying this TCR beta chain was seen ten or more times. The target antigen is unknown. This specimen comes from a study of CD8 T cells in ankylosing spondylitis. The germline V gene has CDR1 DFQATT and CDR2 SNEGSKA (reference sequence). The V gene lost 3 bases and the J gene lost 5 bases, with 11 bases spanning the gap. This CDR3 is 13 amino acids long. The study's findings and limits: Eight or nine highly homologous variants formed a TCR beta motif that appeared characteristic of ankylosing spondylitis blood. Previous work reported some of these motif variants in the synovial fluid and blood of reactive arthritis. Researchers reportedly found disease-linked clones significantly enriched in matched ankylosing spondylitis synovial fluid. Within peripheral blood, clones linked to disease were CD8+ and relatively rare.

MiXCR, applied by TCRdb to the 5' RACE reads, yields one record per CDR3 protein. The data contain 150,000 to 200,000 distinct CDR3 sequences, 13% of them singletons. This chain joins TRBV20-1 and TRBJ2-1; D gene ambiguous. Material for sequencing was blood, either unsorted or a sorted T cell fraction (not recorded which). The TCR sequence derives from a female donor with ankylosing spondylitis or in good health (not recorded which). CDR3 nucleotides: TGCAGTGCTAGTCCCCCTACCCACAATGAGCAGTTCTTC. Encoded protein: CSASPPTHNEQFF.